Here is one T cell receptor (beta chain) with its context. These data are taken from a study of blood T cell repertoires in COVID-19. The overall study: COVID-19 samples from acute and convalescent phases originated in the United States, Italy and Spain.

Per the original data handling: Amplification of reference gene primers provided the estimated nucleated cell counts. Clones were sequenced by immunoSEQ multiplex PCR, and TCRdb holds only the in-frame ones, with some missing. The V and J calls and clone size are taken from that table; D and trimming were inferred from the DNA. The data hold 200,000 to 250,000 clones, with roughly 80% observed a single time. The CDR3 covers 16 residues. From germline, CDR1 is LGHDT and CDR2 YNNKEL (reference sequence). J was trimmed by 4 bases and V by 3 bases; bases with no gene match: 11. This receptor was obtained from an older woman with active or convalescent COVID-19. Sample: peripheral blood. This chain links TRBV3-1 (or the pseudogene TRBV3-2) with TRBJ1-2, with 7 nucleotides matching TRBD1. The CDR3 DNA sequence: TGTGCCAGCAGCCAGGGGACGACAGCAGGGGGCTATGGCTACACCTTC. This sequence encodes CASSQGTTAGGYGYTF.